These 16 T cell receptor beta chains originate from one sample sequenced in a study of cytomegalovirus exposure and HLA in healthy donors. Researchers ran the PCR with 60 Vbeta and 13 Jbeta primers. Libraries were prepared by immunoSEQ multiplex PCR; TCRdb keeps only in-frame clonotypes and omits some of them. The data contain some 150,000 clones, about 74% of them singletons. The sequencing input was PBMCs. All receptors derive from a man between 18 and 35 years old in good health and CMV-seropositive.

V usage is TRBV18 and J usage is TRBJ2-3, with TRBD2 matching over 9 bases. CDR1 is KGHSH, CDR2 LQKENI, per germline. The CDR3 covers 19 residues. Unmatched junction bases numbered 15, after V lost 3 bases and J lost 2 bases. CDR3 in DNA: TGTGCCAGCTCACCGCCCAGACAGGCTAGGACTAGCGACACAGATACGCAGTATTTT. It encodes CASSPPRQARTSDTDTQYF.

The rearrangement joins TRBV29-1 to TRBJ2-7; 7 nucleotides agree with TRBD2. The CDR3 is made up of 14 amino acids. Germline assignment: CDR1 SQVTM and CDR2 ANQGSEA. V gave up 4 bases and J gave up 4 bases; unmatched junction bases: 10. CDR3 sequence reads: CSVVFAGEGYEQYF. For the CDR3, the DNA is TGCAGCGTTGTATTTGCGGGAGAGGGTTACGAGCAGTACTTC.

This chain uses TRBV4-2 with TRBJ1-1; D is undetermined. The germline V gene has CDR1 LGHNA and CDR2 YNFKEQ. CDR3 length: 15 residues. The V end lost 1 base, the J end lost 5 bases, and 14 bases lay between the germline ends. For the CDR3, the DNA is TGTGCCAGCAGCCAAGGCGGGATGGGGTGGACTGAAGCTTTCTTT. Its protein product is CASSQGGMGWTEAFF.

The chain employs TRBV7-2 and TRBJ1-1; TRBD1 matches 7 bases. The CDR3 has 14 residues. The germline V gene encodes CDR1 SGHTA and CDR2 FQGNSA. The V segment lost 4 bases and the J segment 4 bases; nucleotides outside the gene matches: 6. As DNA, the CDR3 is TGTGCCAGCAGCTACCGACAGGGCGGCACTGAAGCTTTCTTT. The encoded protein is CASSYRQGGTEAFF.

The CDR3 protein is CASSPGGLAEHNEQFF. In DNA form, the CDR3 reads TGTGCCAGCAGTCCCGGGGGACTAGCGGAGCACAATGAGCAGTTCTTC. This chain uses TRBV28 with TRBJ2-1, with 11 bases matching TRBD2. Looked up from germline, CDR1 is MDHEN and CDR2 is SYDVKM. The CDR3 runs 16 residues. V shed 5 bases and J 5 bases; nucleotides not matched to a gene: 8.

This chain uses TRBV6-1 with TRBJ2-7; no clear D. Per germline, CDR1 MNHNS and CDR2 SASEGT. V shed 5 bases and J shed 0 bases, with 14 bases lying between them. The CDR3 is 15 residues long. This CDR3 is CASSPLTMVSYEQYF. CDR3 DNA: TGTGCCAGCAGTCCCCTGACAATGGTCTCCTACGAGCAGTACTTC.

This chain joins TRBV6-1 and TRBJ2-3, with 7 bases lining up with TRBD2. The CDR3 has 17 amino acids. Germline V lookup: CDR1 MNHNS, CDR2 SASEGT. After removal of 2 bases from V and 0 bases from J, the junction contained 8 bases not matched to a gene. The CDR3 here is CASSEPPSGGSTDTQYF. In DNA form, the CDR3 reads TGTGCCAGCAGTGAACCCCCCTCCGGGGGGAGCACAGATACGCAGTATTTT.

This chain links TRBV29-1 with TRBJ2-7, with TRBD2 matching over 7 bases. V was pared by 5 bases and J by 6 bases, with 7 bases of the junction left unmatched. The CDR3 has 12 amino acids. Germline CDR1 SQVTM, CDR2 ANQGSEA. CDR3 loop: CSVSEGRGEQYF. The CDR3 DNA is TGCAGCGTTTCGGAGGGGAGGGGCGAGCAGTACTTC.

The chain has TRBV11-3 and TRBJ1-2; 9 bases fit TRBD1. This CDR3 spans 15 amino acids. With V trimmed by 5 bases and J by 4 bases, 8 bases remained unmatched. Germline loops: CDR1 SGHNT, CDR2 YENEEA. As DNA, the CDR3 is TGTGCCAGCAGCGCCTCCGGGACAGGGCGCTATGGCTACACCTTC. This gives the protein CASSASGTGRYGYTF.

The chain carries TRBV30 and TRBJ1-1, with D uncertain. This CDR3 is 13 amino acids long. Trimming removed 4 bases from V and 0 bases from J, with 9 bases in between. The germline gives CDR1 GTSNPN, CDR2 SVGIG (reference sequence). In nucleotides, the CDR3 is TGTGCCTGGATGTACAGTATGAACACTGAAGCTTTCTTT. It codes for CAWMYSMNTEAFF.

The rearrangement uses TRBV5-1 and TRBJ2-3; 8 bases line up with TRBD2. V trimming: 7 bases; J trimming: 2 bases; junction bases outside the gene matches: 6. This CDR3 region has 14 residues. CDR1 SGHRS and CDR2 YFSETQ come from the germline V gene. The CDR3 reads CASYIAGYTDTQYF. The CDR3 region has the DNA TGCGCCAGCTATATAGCGGGGTACACAGATACGCAGTATTTT.

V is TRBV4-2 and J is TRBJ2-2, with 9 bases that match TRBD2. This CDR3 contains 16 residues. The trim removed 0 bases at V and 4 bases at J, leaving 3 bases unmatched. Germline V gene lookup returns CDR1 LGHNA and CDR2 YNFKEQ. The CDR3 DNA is TGTGCCAGCAGCCAAGAGGCGACTAGCGGCACCGGGGAGCTGTTTTTT. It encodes CASSQEATSGTGELFF.

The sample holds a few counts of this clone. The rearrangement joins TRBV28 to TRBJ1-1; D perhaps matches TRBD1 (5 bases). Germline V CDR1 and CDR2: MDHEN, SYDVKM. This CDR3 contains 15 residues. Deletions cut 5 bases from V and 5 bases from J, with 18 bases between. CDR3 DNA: TGTGCCAGCAGTCTACTACAGGTCGTAGAAACTGAAGCTTTCTTT. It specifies CASSLLQVVETEAFF.

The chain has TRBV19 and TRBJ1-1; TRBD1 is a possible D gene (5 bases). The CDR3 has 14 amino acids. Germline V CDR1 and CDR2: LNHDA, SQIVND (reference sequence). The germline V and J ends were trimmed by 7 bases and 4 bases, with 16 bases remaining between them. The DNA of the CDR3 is TGTGCCAGTAAAGTCCAGGGTTACGGCACTGAAGCTTTCTTT. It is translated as CASKVQGYGTEAFF.

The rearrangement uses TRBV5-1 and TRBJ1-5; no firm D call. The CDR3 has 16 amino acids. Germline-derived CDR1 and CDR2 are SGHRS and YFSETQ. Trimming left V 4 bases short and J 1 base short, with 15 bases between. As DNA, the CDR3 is TGCGCCAGCAGCCCCCTCGGGATAGGGAGCAATCAGCCCCAGCATTTT. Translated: CASSPLGIGSNQPQHF.

CDR3 sequence reads: CASSLYREGEQYF. In DNA, the CDR3 is TGTGCCAGCAGCTTATACAGGGAAGGCGAGCAGTACTTC. The rearrangement uses TRBV7-9 and TRBJ2-7, with D tentatively TRBD1 (6 bases). This CDR3 comprises 13 residues. V lost 2 bases and J lost 6, with 11 bases in between. Per the germline V gene, CDR1 is SEHNR and CDR2 is FQNEAQ (reference sequence).